Presented here are 21 T cell receptor beta chains from one specimen sequenced in a study of T cell responses to AZD1222 COVID-19 vaccine. Assay used: immunoSEQ multiplex PCR; TCRdb lists only in-frame clones, some missing. There are tens of thousands of clones in the sample; over 60% occur only once, and 6.6% lies in the top ten. The material sequenced was peripheral blood, taken on day 0 of AZD1222 vaccination. These TCRs come from an adult in good health.

This rearrangement joins TRBV9 to TRBJ1-1; no reliable D call. V was pared by 4 bases and J by 3 bases, with 10 bases between. CDR3 length: 13 amino acids. The germline V gene has CDR1 SGDLS and CDR2 YYNGEE. The DNA of the CDR3 is TGTGCCAGCAGCCCAGGACTTGACACTGAAGCTTTCTTT. Translating gives CASSPGLDTEAFF.

This chain joins TRBV19 and TRBJ1-6; D perhaps matches TRBD1 (5 bases). V dropped 9 bases and J dropped 8 bases, with 23 bases sitting between them. Germline-derived CDR1 and CDR2 are LNHDA and SQIVND (reference sequence). The CDR3 loop spans 16 amino acids. The CDR3 nucleotides are TGTGCCAGGTTACCAGCGGGGCGATCCAGCGATTCACCCCTCCACTTT. This translates into CARLPAGRSSDSPLHF.

This clone was found a few times. V gene TRBV6-5 combines with J gene TRBJ1-2; D perhaps matches TRBD1 (6 bases). The CDR3 spans 14 residues. Germline values: CDR1 MNHEY, CDR2 SVGAGI. V shed 4 bases and J shed 3 bases, with 12 bases lying between them. CDR3 sequence reads: CASSSQGGDYGYTF. In DNA, the CDR3 is TGTGCCAGCAGTTCACAGGGTGGGGACTATGGCTACACCTTC.

The CDR3 loop reads CAISRGLAGELFF. In DNA, the CDR3 is TGTGCCATCTCGAGGGGTCTGGCCGGGGAGCTGTTTTTT. The chain carries TRBV28 and TRBJ2-2, with D possibly being TRBD1 or TRBD2 (5 bases each). Trimming stripped 10 bases from V and 6 bases from J, with 15 bases between. Germline V gene sequence: CDR1 MDHEN, CDR2 SYDVKM. The CDR3 loop spans 13 amino acids.

The chain has TRBV30 and TRBJ2-3, with D maybe TRBD2 (6 bases). Trimming stripped 1 base from V and 5 bases from J, with 19 bases between. CDR3 length: 16 amino acids. Germline values: CDR1 GTSNPN, CDR2 SVGIG (reference sequence). CDR3 amino acids: CAWSGPGSRRGDTQYF. The CDR3 DNA is TGTGCCTGGAGTGGCCCCGGGTCAAGGAGGGGAGATACGCAGTATTTT.

The chain uses TRBV28 and TRBJ1-5; D is possibly TRBD1 (6 bases). The germline gives CDR1 MDHEN, CDR2 SYDVKM. V lost 2 bases to trimming and J lost 5 bases, with 10 bases between them. The CDR3 is made up of 14 amino acids. This chain's CDR3 is CASSLAGAYQPQHF. CDR3 DNA: TGTGCCAGCAGTTTAGCGGGGGCGTATCAGCCCCAGCATTTT.

The V and J genes are TRBV28 and TRBJ1-5, with D maybe TRBD1 (5 bases). The V gene's germline CDR1 is MDHEN and CDR2 SYDVKM. This CDR3 region has 12 residues. V shed 6 bases and J shed 6 bases, with 9 bases lying between them. DNA for the CDR3: TGTGCCAGCAGCCCCCAGGGTCAGCCCCAGCATTTT. It yields the protein CASSPQGQPQHF.

This clone was seen a few times. This sequence joins TRBV10-3 and TRBJ2-5, with TRBD2 identical over 9 bases. There are 15 residues in the CDR3. Germline V CDR1 and CDR2: ENHRY, SYGVKD. V lost 5 bases to trimming and J lost 1 base; unmatched junction nucleotides: 5. CDR3 DNA: TGTGCCATCAGTCCACTAGCGGGTTCCCAAGAGACCCAGTACTTC. It encodes CAISPLAGSQETQYF.

The rearrangement joins TRBV6-6 to TRBJ2-2; TRBD1 might be the D (5 bases). Germline V gene sequence: CDR1 MNHNY, CDR2 SVGAGI (reference sequence). The CDR3 is made up of 14 amino acids. V was cut by 7 bases and J by 4 bases, with 13 bases left in between. The CDR3 DNA sequence: TGTGCCAGCAAACCCCGACAGATCACCGGGGAGCTGTTTTTT. It codes for CASKPRQITGELFF.

This clone was seen a single time. This chain uses TRBV18 with TRBJ2-5, with 8 bases lining up with TRBD2. Unmatched junction bases numbered 5, after V lost 7 bases and J lost 4 bases. The CDR3 extends over 13 amino acids. Germline V CDR1 and CDR2: KGHSH, LQKENI. CDR3 nucleotides: TGTGCCAGCTATAGCGGGGCACGAGAGACCCAGTACTTC. It yields the protein CASYSGARETQYF. The variable domain in full, with the rest retrieved from reference TRBV18 and TRBJ2-5, is NAGVMQNPRHLVRRRGQEARLRCSPMKGHSHVYWYRQLPEEGLKFMVYLQKENIIDESGMPKERFSAEFPKEGPSILRIQQVVRGDSAAYFCASYSGARETQYFGPGTRLLVL.

The CDR3 DNA follows: TGTGCCAGCAGTGAAGGAGCGGCTTCGGGGACTAATGAAAAACTGTTTTTT. Translating it yields CASSEGAASGTNEKLFF. The chain couples TRBV6-1 to TRBJ1-4; no definite D call. Trimming took 1 base from V and 2 from J, leaving 14 bases between them. The CDR3 loop spans 17 amino acids. Germline values: CDR1 MNHNS, CDR2 SASEGT.

The chain joins TRBV18 to TRBJ2-5; either TRBD1 or TRBD2 may supply D (5 bases each). The CDR3 is 17 amino acids. CDR1 and CDR2 from the germline V gene are KGHSH and LQKENI. V gave up 3 bases and J gave up 2 bases, with 19 bases separating them. CDR3 region: CASSPQGTTTRQETQYF. CDR3 nucleotide sequence: TGTGCCAGCTCACCTCAAGGGACCACCACCAGACAAGAGACCCAGTACTTC.

The V and J genes are TRBV25-1 and TRBJ2-7, with D possibly matching TRBD2 (6 bases). V dropped 2 bases and J dropped 4 bases, with 15 bases sitting between them. The germline V gene has CDR1 MGHDK and CDR2 SYGVNS. The CDR3 is 15 residues long. This CDR3 is CASSEPGPLAYEQYF. The CDR3 nucleotides are TGTGCCAGCAGTGAACCGGGCCCACTAGCATACGAGCAGTACTTC.

The chain uses TRBV6-6 and TRBJ2-6, with D hard to call. CDR3 length: 17 residues. Germline-derived CDR1 and CDR2 are MNHNY and SVGAGI (reference sequence). The V end lost 5 bases, the J end lost 2 bases, and 16 bases lay between the germline ends. The CDR3 spells CASSPRTEGTGANVLTF. The DNA of the CDR3 is TGTGCCAGCAGTCCTCGGACGGAAGGAACTGGGGCCAACGTCCTGACTTTC.

J is TRBJ2-6 and V is TRBV5-1; 9 bases map to TRBD1. With 0 bases clipped from V and 2 bases from J, the junction kept 0 bases outside the gene matches. CDR1 and CDR2 from the germline V gene are SGHRS and YFSETQ. The CDR3 is 16 residues long. Here the CDR3 reads CASSLGQGAGANVLTF. The CDR3 DNA reads as TGCGCCAGCAGCTTGGGACAGGGGGCTGGGGCCAACGTCCTGACTTTC. The full variable domain, rest sourced from reference TRBV5-1 and TRBJ2-6, is KAGVTQTPRYLIKTRGQQVTLSCSPISGHRSVSWYQQTPGQGLQFLFEYFSETQRNKGNFPGRFSGRQFSNSRSEMNVSTLELGDSALYLCASSLGQGAGANVLTFGAGSRLTVL.

The chain combines TRBV6-2 or TRBV6-3 with TRBJ1-5; 8 bases align to TRBD1. Germline V gene lookup returns CDR1 MNHEY and CDR2 SVGEGT. The CDR3 spans 14 residues. The ends lost 6 bases at V and 6 bases at J; junction bases unmatched: 7. CDR3 nucleotides: TGTGCCAGCAGCGTTACAGGGGGAGTTCAGCCCCAGCATTTT. Translated, it gives CASSVTGGVQPQHF.

The chain joins TRBV27 to TRBJ1-6; D gene unclear. V gave up 7 bases and J gave up 3 bases, with 7 bases separating them. This CDR3 has 13 amino acids. Per germline, CDR1 MNHEY and CDR2 SMNVEV (reference sequence). CDR3 bases: TGTGCCAGCACCTGGGGCTATAATTCACCCCTCCACTTT. It is translated as CASTWGYNSPLHF.

This chain links TRBV28 with TRBJ1-1, with 7 bases aligning to TRBD1. The junction had 5 bases not matched to a gene; V was cut back by 7 bases and J by 6 bases. Germline CDR1 reads MDHEN; CDR2 reads SYDVKM. The CDR3 totals 12 residues. The CDR3 here is CASTSTGAEAFF. CDR3 nucleotide sequence: TGTGCCAGCACCAGTACAGGGGCTGAAGCTTTCTTT.

The V call is TRBV3-1 (or the pseudogene TRBV3-2), the J call TRBJ2-1, with TRBD2 identical over 13 bases. CDR1 is LGHDT and CDR2 is YNNKEL in the germline V gene (reference sequence). Germline trimming cut 4 bases from V and 4 bases from J; bases unmatched to any gene: 1. The CDR3 totals 15 residues. The CDR3 protein is CASSPGLAGYNEQFF. DNA of the CDR3: TGTGCCAGCAGCCCGGGACTAGCGGGATACAATGAGCAGTTCTTC.

V usage is TRBV7-9 and J usage is TRBJ1-1, with D hard to call. The CDR3 sequence is 14 residues long. V lost 5 bases and J 1 base, leaving 11 bases between the germline ends. The germline V gene has CDR1 SEHNR and CDR2 FQNEAQ (reference sequence). The CDR3 DNA reads as TGTGCCAGCAGCAACGGACTGAGGAACACTGAAGCTTTCTTT. It yields the protein CASSNGLRNTEAFF.

The chain employs TRBV7-2 and TRBJ1-1, with 9 bases fitting TRBD1. The CDR3 spans 14 residues. Germline V gene sequence: CDR1 SGHTA, CDR2 FQGNSA. The V and J ends lost 5 bases and 4 bases, in that order; junction bases with no gene match: 5. CDR3 amino acids: CASSQRQGGTEAFF. CDR3 DNA sequence: TGTGCCAGCAGCCAGAGACAGGGGGGCACTGAAGCTTTCTTT. Full variable domain (missing parts from reference TRBV7-2 and TRBJ1-1): GAGVSQSPSNKVTEKGKDVELRCDPISGHTALYWYRQSLGQGLEFLIYFQGNSAPDKSGLPSDRFSAERTGGSVSTLTIQRTQQEDSAVYLCASSQRQGGTEAFFGQGTRLTVV.